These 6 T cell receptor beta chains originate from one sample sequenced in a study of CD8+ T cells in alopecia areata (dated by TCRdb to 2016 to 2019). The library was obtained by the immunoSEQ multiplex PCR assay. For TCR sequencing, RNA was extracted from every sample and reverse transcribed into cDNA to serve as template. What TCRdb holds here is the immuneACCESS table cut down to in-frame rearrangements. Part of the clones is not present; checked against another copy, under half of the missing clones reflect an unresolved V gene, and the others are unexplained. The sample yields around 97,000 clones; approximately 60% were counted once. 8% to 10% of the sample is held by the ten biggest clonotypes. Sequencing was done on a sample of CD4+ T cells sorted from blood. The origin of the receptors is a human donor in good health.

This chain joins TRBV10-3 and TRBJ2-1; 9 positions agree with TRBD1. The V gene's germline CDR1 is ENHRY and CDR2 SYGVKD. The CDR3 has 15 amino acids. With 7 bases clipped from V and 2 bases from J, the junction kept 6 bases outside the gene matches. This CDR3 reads CAINPTGGAYNEQFF. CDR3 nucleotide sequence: TGTGCCATCAACCCCACAGGGGGCGCCTACAATGAGCAGTTCTTC.

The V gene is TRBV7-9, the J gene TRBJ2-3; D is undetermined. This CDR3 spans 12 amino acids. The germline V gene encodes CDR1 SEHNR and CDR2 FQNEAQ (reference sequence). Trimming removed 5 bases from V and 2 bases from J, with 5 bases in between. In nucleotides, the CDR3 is TGTGCCAGCAGCCCAGCCACAGATACGCAGTATTTT. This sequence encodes CASSPATDTQYF.

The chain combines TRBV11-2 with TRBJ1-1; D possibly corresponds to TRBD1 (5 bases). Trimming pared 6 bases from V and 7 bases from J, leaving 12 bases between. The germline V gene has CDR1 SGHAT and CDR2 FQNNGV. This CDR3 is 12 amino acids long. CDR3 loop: CASSRDRSEAFF. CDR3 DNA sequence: TGTGCCAGCAGTCGTGACAGAAGTGAAGCTTTCTTT.

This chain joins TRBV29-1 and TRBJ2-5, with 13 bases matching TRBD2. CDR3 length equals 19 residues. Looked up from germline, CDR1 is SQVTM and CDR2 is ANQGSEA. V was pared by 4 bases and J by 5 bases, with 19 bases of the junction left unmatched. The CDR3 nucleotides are TGCAGCGTTGGCCCTTCCGGGACTAGCGGGGACCCGGGGGGCGAGACCCAGTACTTC. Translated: CSVGPSGTSGDPGGETQYF. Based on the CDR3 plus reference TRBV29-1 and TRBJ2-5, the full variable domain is SAVISQKPSRDICQRGTSLTIQCQVDSQVTMMFWYRQQPGQSLTLIATANQGSEATYESGFVIDKFPISRPNLTFSTLTVSNMSPEDSSIYLCSVGPSGTSGDPGGETQYFGPGTRLLVL.

The CDR3 loop reads CSVEDRGAGTYEQYF. The CDR3 DNA reads TGCAGCGTTGAAGATCGGGGGGCGGGAACCTACGAGCAGTACTTC. The chain is built from TRBV29-1 and TRBJ2-7; D might be TRBD2 (7 bases). V dropped 0 bases and J dropped 2 bases, with 14 bases sitting between them. The V gene's germline CDR1 is SQVTM and CDR2 ANQGSEA. The CDR3 is 15 amino acids.

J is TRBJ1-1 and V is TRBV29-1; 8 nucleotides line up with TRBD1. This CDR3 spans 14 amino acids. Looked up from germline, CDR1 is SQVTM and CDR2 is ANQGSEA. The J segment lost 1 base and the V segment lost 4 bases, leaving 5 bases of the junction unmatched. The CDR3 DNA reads TGCAGCGTTGTGCCAGGGGGCTCGAACACTGAAGCTTTCTTT. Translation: CSVVPGGSNTEAFF.